A selection of T cell receptor beta chains follows, all from one sample in a study of blood T cells in healthy people across ages. MiXCR, run by TCRdb on the 5' RACE reads, gives a single entry per CDR3 protein. Among around 900,000 distinct CDR3 sequences listed, 25% to 30% were seen once. Material: blood. All receptors come from an elderly woman in good health. Each CDR3 is given with its conserved first and last residue. D genes are given only for firm matches. Clone sizes are given selectively: once, few, many, or a class where the clone is expanded.

clone_size,v_call,d_call,j_call,cdr3_nt,cdr3_aa
many,TRBV4-3,TRBD1,TRBJ1-2,TGCGCCAGCAGCCAAGCCAGGGGGTCTAACTATGGCTACACCTTC,CASSQARGSNYGYTF
-,TRBV3-1,-,TRBJ1-1,TGTGCCAGCACCGTTGAAGGCACTGAAGCTTTCTTT,CASTVEGTEAFF
-,TRBV7-2,-,TRBJ2-3,TGTGCCAGCAGCTTAGCTGCGGAGGTACGGCTAAGCACAGATACGCAGTATTTT,CASSLAAEVRLSTDTQYF
many,TRBV5-1,-,TRBJ2-7,TGCGCCAGCAGCTTTAGCAGTTCCTACGAGCAGTACTTC,CASSFSSSYEQYF
many,TRBV12-3/TRBV12-4,-,TRBJ2-5,TGTGCCAGCAGTAAGGGCCAGGGGAGTCAAGAGACCCAGTACTTC,CASSKGQGSQETQYF
many,TRBV20-1,-,TRBJ2-4,TGCAGTGCGTGGGGGGACATTCAGTACTTC,CSAWGDIQYF
many,TRBV27,-,TRBJ1-2,TGTGCCAGCAGTCAACCAGGGGAATATGGCTACACCTTC,CASSQPGEYGYTF
-,TRBV5-5,TRBD1,TRBJ2-7,TGTGCCAGCAGCCAAGACTCAGGCAGGGGGCAGCGCGAGCAGTACTTC,CASSQDSGRGQREQYF
many,TRBV7-2,-,TRBJ2-5,TGTGCCAGCAGCTCCCAAAACTCTGGCTTTCAAGAGACCCAGTACTTC,CASSSQNSGFQETQYF
-,TRBV6-5,-,TRBJ1-1,TGTGCCAGCATCGACCAAAGGGCAGGGCCCAACACTGAAGCTTTCTTT,CASIDQRAGPNTEAFF
few,TRBV27,TRBD1,TRBJ2-7,TGTGCCAGCAGACAGGGACAGGGGGCATACGAGCAGTACTTC,CASRQGQGAYEQYF
many,TRBV10-1,-,TRBJ2-3,TGCGCCAGCAGTGAGTTCTCCGACATTAGGGGAAGCACAGATACGCAGTATTTT,CASSEFSDIRGSTDTQYF
few,TRBV7-2,TRBD1,TRBJ1-1,TGTGCCAGCAGCAACCGGGACAGGGTTACTGAAGCTTTCTTT,CASSNRDRVTEAFF
many,TRBV12-3/TRBV12-4,-,TRBJ2-7,TGTGCCAGCAGTCCCAATTACGAGCAGTACTTC,CASSPNYEQYF
many,TRBV6-2/TRBV6-3,-,TRBJ1-5,TGTGCCAGCAGTTATAGACAGAGCAATCAGCCCCAGCATTTT,CASSYRQSNQPQHF
many,TRBV4-1,TRBD1,TRBJ2-5,TGCGCCAGCAGCCAAGCCCGGACAGGGCCGGAGACCCAGTACTTC,CASSQARTGPETQYF
many,TRBV9,TRBD1,TRBJ2-3,TGTGCCAGCAGCGTTGGGGACAGGGATACAGATACGCAGTATTTT,CASSVGDRDTDTQYF